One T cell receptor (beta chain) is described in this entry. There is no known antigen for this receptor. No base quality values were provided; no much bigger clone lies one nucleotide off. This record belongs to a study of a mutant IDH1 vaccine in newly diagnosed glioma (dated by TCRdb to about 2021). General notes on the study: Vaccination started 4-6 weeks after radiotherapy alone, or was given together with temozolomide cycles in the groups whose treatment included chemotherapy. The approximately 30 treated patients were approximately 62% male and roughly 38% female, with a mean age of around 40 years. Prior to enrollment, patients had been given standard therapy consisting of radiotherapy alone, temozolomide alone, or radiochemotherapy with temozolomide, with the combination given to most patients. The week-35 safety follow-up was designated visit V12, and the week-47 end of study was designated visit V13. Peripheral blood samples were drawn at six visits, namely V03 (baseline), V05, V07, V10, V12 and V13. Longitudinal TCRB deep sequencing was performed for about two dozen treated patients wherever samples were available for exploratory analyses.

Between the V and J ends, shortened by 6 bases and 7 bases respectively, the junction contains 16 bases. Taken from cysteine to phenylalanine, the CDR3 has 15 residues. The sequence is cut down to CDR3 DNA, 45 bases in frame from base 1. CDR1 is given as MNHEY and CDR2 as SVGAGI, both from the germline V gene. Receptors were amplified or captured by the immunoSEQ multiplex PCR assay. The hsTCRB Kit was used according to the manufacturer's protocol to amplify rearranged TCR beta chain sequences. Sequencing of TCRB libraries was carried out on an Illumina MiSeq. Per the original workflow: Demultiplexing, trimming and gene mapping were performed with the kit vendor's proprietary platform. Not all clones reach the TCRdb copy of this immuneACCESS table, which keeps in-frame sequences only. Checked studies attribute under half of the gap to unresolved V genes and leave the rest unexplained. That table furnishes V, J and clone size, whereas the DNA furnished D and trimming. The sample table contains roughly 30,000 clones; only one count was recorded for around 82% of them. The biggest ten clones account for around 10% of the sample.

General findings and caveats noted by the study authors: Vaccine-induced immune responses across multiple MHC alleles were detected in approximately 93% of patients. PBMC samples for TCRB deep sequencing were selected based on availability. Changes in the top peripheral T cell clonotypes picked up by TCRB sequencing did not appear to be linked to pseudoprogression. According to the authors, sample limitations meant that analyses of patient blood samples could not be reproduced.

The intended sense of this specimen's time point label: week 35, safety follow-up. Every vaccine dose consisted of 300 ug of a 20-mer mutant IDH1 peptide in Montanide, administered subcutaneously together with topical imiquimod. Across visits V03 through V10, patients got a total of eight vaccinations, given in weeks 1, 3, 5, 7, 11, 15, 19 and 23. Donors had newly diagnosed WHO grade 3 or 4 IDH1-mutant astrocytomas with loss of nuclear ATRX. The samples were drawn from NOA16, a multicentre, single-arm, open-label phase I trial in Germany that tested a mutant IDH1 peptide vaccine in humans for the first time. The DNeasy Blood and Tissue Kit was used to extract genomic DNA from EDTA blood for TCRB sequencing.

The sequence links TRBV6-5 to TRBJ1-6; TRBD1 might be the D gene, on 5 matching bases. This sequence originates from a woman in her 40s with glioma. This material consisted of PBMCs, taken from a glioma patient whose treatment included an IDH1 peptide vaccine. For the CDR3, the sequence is CASRYPGAPNSPLHF. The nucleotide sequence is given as TGTGCCAGCAGATACCCCGGGGCCCCCAATTCACCCCTCCACTTT.